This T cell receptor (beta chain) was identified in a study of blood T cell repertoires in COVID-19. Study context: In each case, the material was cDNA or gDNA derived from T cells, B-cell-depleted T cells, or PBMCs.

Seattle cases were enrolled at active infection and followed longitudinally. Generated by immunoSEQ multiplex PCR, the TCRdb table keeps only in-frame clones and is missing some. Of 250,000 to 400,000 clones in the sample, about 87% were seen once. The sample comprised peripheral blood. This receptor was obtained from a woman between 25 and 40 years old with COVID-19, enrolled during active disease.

CDR3 loop: CASSLWIRVNTGELFF. The DNA for the CDR3 is TGTGCCAGCAGCTTGTGGATCAGGGTGAACACCGGGGAGCTGTTTTTT. The rearrangement joins TRBV5-6 to TRBJ2-2; possibly TRBD1 for D (5 bases). V lost 1 base to trimming and J lost 1 base, with 11 bases between them. CDR1 and CDR2 (germline): SGHDT, YYEEEE. The CDR3 is 16 residues long.